This entry lists 10 T cell receptor beta chains sequenced from one sample in a study of T cell responses to AZD1222 COVID-19 vaccine. Produced via immunoSEQ multiplex PCR; TCRdb's table is partial and in-frame only. The sample carries fewer than 200,000 clones, more than 75% recorded once. Sequenced material: peripheral blood, taken 28 days after the second AZD1222 dose. Every receptor here comes from an adult who received the AZD1222 COVID-19 vaccine.

The sample holds one count of this clone. CDR3 loop: CASSIPASGRVLGGANVLTF. In nucleotides, the CDR3 is TGTGCCAGTAGTATACCAGCGAGCGGGAGGGTTCTTGGTGGGGCCAACGTCCTGACTTTC. The chain is built from TRBV19 and TRBJ2-6; 10 positions match TRBD2. This CDR3 is built from 20 residues. Germline V gene data show CDR1 as LNHDA and CDR2 as SQIVND (reference sequence). Unmatched junction bases numbered 13, after V lost 2 bases and J lost 3 bases.

A single count supports this clone. The chain recombines TRBV5-6 with TRBJ1-1; 7 nucleotides agree with TRBD1. CDR3 length: 13 amino acids. The J segment lost 4 bases and the V segment lost 3 bases, leaving 3 bases of the junction unmatched. Germline CDR1 is SGHDT and CDR2 is YYEEEE. The CDR3 sequence: CASSSGGGTEAFF. The CDR3 DNA follows: TGTGCCAGCAGCTCAGGGGGGGGCACTGAAGCTTTCTTT.

The chain couples TRBV3-1 (or the pseudogene TRBV3-2) to TRBJ2-3; TRBD2 agrees at 10 bases. Germline CDR1 and CDR2: LGHDT and YNNKEL (reference sequence). V lost 4 bases and J lost 4; bases outside the gene matches: 11. The CDR3 is 17 amino acids. The CDR3 here is CASSPVPSGSPADTQYF. As DNA, the CDR3 is TGTGCCAGCAGCCCTGTGCCTAGCGGGAGCCCCGCAGATACGCAGTATTTT.

The genes are TRBV28 and TRBJ1-5; D gene ambiguous. This CDR3 is 10 amino acids long. V lost 4 bases, J lost 15 bases, and 10 bases lay in between. Germline V gene lookup returns CDR1 MDHEN and CDR2 SYDVKM. The DNA for the CDR3 is TGTGCCAGCAGTTCCCGGCGAAGGCATTTT. As protein: CASSSRRRHF.

This clone was seen only once. The chain carries TRBV4-1 and TRBJ1-2, with D perhaps TRBD1 (6 bases). The CDR3 is 17 amino acids. The V gene lost 5 bases and the J gene lost 0 bases, with 19 bases spanning the gap. Germline CDR1 MGHRA, CDR2 YSYEKL. The DNA of the CDR3 is TGCGCCAGCAGCTCCCTCCGGGCACAGGGAGCTAACTATGGCTACACCTTC. It codes for CASSSLRAQGANYGYTF.

Only one count was recorded for this clone. The chain carries TRBV5-1 and TRBJ1-2; 11 bases line up with TRBD1. Germline V lookup: CDR1 SGHRS, CDR2 YFSETQ. The CDR3 spans 14 residues. The J segment lost 8 bases and the V segment lost 3 bases, leaving 6 bases of the junction unmatched. The DNA of the CDR3 is TGCGCCAGCAGCTCAATGGACAGGGGGCGCGGCTACACCTTC. This encodes CASSSMDRGRGYTF.

The CDR3 nucleotides are TGCGCCAGCAGTCAACGGGGACAAAATCAGCCCCAGCATTTT. Protein: CASSQRGQNQPQHF. The chain has TRBV23-1 and TRBJ1-5, with TRBD1 as a possible D gene (6 bases). TRBV23-1 is designated an ORF whose function remains uncertain. V was shortened by 2 bases and J by 4 bases, with 9 bases between the two germline ends. This CDR3 is built from 14 residues.

This clone was recorded only once. The chain recombines TRBV5-1 with TRBJ2-7, with D perhaps TRBD1 (6 bases). V was shortened by 0 bases and J by 3 bases, with 10 bases between the two germline ends. CDR3 length: 14 amino acids. Germline values: CDR1 SGHRS, CDR2 YFSETQ. CDR3 DNA: TGCGCCAGCAGCTTGGCCCAGGGGCGCTACGAGCAGTACTTC. It translates to CASSLAQGRYEQYF.

The J gene is TRBJ2-4, the V gene TRBV6-2 or TRBV6-3; a possible D gene is TRBD2 (6 bases). The V end was cut by 4 bases, the J end by 2 bases, with 15 bases between. In germline, CDR1 is MNHEY, CDR2 SVGEGT. The CDR3 extends over 16 amino acids. The CDR3: CASSSRESGSKNIQYF. The CDR3, as DNA: TGTGCCAGCAGTTCCCGGGAGAGCGGATCCAAAAACATTCAGTACTTC.

CDR3 in amino acids: CASSQESAGDGYGYTF. The CDR3 DNA reads as TGTGCCAGCAGCCAAGAATCGGCGGGGGACGGCTATGGCTACACCTTC. V usage is TRBV4-2 and J usage is TRBJ1-2; D might be TRBD1 (5 bases). Germline CDR1 reads LGHNA; CDR2 reads YNFKEQ. The CDR3 runs to 16 residues. V lost 0 bases and J 4 bases, leaving 15 bases between the germline ends.